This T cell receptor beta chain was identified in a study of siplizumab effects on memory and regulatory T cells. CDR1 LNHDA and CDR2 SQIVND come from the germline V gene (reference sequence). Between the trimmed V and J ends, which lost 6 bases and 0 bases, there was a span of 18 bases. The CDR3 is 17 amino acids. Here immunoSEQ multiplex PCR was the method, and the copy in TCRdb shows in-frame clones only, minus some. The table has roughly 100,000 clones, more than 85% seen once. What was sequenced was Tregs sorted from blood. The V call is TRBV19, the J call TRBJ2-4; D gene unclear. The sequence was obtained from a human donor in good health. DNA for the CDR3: TGTGCCAGTAGCCAATCTGGAAGGCTGCGAGCCAAAAACATTCAGTACTTC. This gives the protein CASSQSGRLRAKNIQYF.